The 32 T cell receptor beta chains presented below share a single source sample, sequenced in a study of cytomegalovirus exposure and HLA in healthy donors. TCRdb keeps only in-frame clones here, not all; method: immunoSEQ multiplex PCR. In the table there are 150,000 to 200,000 clones, approximately 86% of which are singletons. Sequenced input: PBMCs. The receptors were gathered from a woman in her late teens or twenties in good health and CMV-seronegative.

The V and J genes are TRBV7-9 and TRBJ2-1; 10 nucleotides agree with TRBD2. Per the germline V gene, CDR1 is SEHNR and CDR2 is FQNEAQ (reference sequence). J was trimmed by 10 bases and V by 5 bases; bases with no gene match: 11. CDR3 length: 15 amino acids. In DNA form, the CDR3 reads TGTGCCAGCAGCCTCTCGGAGAGCGGGGGGGTCGAGCAGTTCTTC. Amino acid sequence: CASSLSESGGVEQFF.

This rearrangement joins TRBV9 to TRBJ2-2; 9 bases align to TRBD1. This CDR3 spans 17 amino acids. Germline V gives CDR1 SGDLS, CDR2 YYNGEE. With V trimmed by 4 bases and J by 6 bases, 13 bases remained unmatched. The CDR3 sequence: CASSPEPTGGVAGELFF. CDR3 in DNA: TGTGCCAGCAGCCCCGAGCCCACAGGGGGCGTCGCCGGGGAGCTGTTTTTT.

The chain carries TRBV7-8 and TRBJ2-3; 12 nucleotides align to TRBD2. Germline V gene lookup returns CDR1 SGHVS and CDR2 FQNEAQ. Germline trimming cut 3 bases from V and 1 base from J; bases unmatched to any gene: 14. This CDR3 comprises 20 residues. The CDR3 region has the DNA TGTGCCAGCAGCTTGTACCCCCGAAGGGCTAGCGGGGGGGGCACAGATACGCAGTATTTT. Translated, it gives CASSLYPRRASGGGTDTQYF.

The CDR3 coding sequence is TGTGCCAGCAGCCCCCGGAACACCGGGGAGCTGTTTTTT. Protein sequence: CASSPRNTGELFF. The rearrangement joins TRBV7-2 to TRBJ2-2, with D uncertain. CDR1 and CDR2 (germline): SGHTA, FQGNSA. Trimming took off 5 bases at V and 1 base at J, with 5 bases between the two ends. The CDR3 is 13 residues long.

This clone was counted only a few times. The chain combines TRBV4-3 with TRBJ2-7; D is unresolved. The V gene's germline CDR1 is LGHNA and CDR2 YSLEER. Trimming stripped 0 bases from V and 5 bases from J, with 11 bases between. The CDR3 covers 14 residues. CDR3 coding DNA: TGCGCCAGCAGCCAAGAACGATGGAGTAACGAGCAGTACTTC. Amino acid sequence: CASSQERWSNEQYF.

DNA of the CDR3: TGTGCCAGCAGTGCTGGACCCCTTGAGGGTGATGAGCAGTTCTTC. It translates to CASSAGPLEGDEQFF. The rearrangement uses TRBV6-4 and TRBJ2-1; TRBD2 is a possible D gene (5 bases). The CDR3 is made up of 15 amino acids. Trimming took 4 bases from V and 8 from J, leaving 18 bases between them. CDR1 MRHNA and CDR2 SNTAGT come from the germline V gene.

The genes are TRBV10-3 and TRBJ2-3; TRBD2 matches at 7 bases. Germline CDR1 is ENHRY and CDR2 is SYGVKD. The CDR3 contains 12 residues. V dropped 6 bases and J dropped 5; count of bases not matched to a gene: 2. CDR3 sequence (DNA): TGTGCCATCAGGGCGGGAGAAGATACGCAGTATTTT. It translates to CAIRAGEDTQYF.

The chain has TRBV27 and TRBJ1-2; D gene uncertain. Looked up from germline, CDR1 is MNHEY and CDR2 is SMNVEV (reference sequence). Trimming took off 4 bases at V and 6 bases at J, with 12 bases between the two ends. This CDR3 is built from 13 residues. CDR3 protein: CASSSPLGDGYTF. In nucleotides, the CDR3 is TGTGCCAGCAGTTCCCCACTGGGCGATGGCTACACCTTC.

The rearrangement links TRBV4-1 to TRBJ1-4, with D unclear. The CDR3 is 18 residues long. The germline V gene has CDR1 MGHRA and CDR2 YSYEKL. V gave up 0 bases and J gave up 0 bases, with 14 bases separating them. The CDR3 loop reads CASSQDGPEYATNEKLFF. The CDR3 DNA reads as TGCGCCAGCAGCCAAGATGGGCCAGAATACGCAACTAATGAAAAACTGTTTTTT.

This chain links TRBV11-3 with TRBJ2-1; maybe TRBD1 (5 bases). CDR3 length: 14 amino acids. Germline values: CDR1 SGHNT, CDR2 YENEEA. V dropped 2 bases and J dropped 0 bases, with 5 bases sitting between them. This CDR3 reads CASSLTGSYNEQFF. The CDR3, as DNA: TGTGCCAGCAGCTTAACAGGCTCCTACAATGAGCAGTTCTTC.

V is TRBV7-2 and J is TRBJ2-7, with D possibly TRBD2 on 6 matching bases. V was cut by 5 bases and J by 5 bases, with 13 bases left in between. This CDR3 region has 13 residues. Germline V gives CDR1 SGHTA, CDR2 FQGNSA. CDR3 sequence (DNA): TGTGCCAGCAGCCCGGGATCGGGAGACGAGCAGTACTTC. This encodes CASSPGSGDEQYF. The complete variable domain, with remaining parts taken from reference TRBV7-2 and TRBJ2-7, reads GAGVSQSPSNKVTEKGKDVELRCDPISGHTALYWYRQSLGQGLEFLIYFQGNSAPDKSGLPSDRFSAERTGGSVSTLTIQRTQQEDSAVYLCASSPGSGDEQYFGPGTRLTVT.

J is TRBJ2-2 and V is TRBV10-1; TRBD2 aligns across 7 bases. The V segment lost 4 bases and the J segment 6 bases; nucleotides outside the gene matches: 11. This CDR3 has 16 amino acids. CDR1 WNHNN and CDR2 SYGVQD come from the germline V gene (reference sequence). This CDR3 reads CASSGGLAAQSGELFF. CDR3 DNA sequence: TGCGCCAGCAGTGGTGGTCTAGCGGCCCAGTCCGGGGAGCTGTTTTTT.

CDR3 DNA sequence: TGTGCCAGCAGCTCCAAGGGGACAGTAGCGGGATCCCCCCACAATGAGCAGTTCTTC. Translation: CASSSKGTVAGSPHNEQFF. This chain connects TRBV11-3 to TRBJ2-1, with a weak D call TRBD2 (8 bases). The ends were cut back, 4 bases at V and 5 bases at J, with 27 bases in the middle. The CDR3 is made up of 19 amino acids. CDR1 is SGHNT and CDR2 is YENEEA in the germline V gene. The variable domain in full, completed from reference TRBV11-3 and TRBJ2-1, reads EAGVVQSPRYKIIEKKQPVAFWCNPISGHNTLYWYLQNLGQGPELLIRYENEEAVDDSQLPKDRFSAERLKGVDSTLKIQPAELGDSAVYLCASSSKGTVAGSPHNEQFFGPGTRLTVL.

J is TRBJ2-3 and V is TRBV5-4; 8 nucleotides match TRBD2. J lost 4 bases, V lost 5 bases, and 12 bases had no gene match. This CDR3 comprises 16 residues. Germline CDR1 is SGHNT and CDR2 is YYREEE (reference sequence). CDR3 DNA sequence: TGTGCCAGCAGTCGCCGGGTTAGCGGGACGGCAGATACGCAGTATTTT. Residues: CASSRRVSGTADTQYF.

The rearrangement uses TRBV6-1 and TRBJ2-7, with 8 bases identical to TRBD1. CDR3 size: 15 residues. Germline V lookup: CDR1 MNHNS, CDR2 SASEGT. After removal of 2 bases from V and 2 bases from J, the junction contained 5 bases not matched to a gene. The chain's CDR3 is CASSEPTGGTYEQYF. Written as DNA, the CDR3 is TGTGCCAGCAGTGAACCAACAGGGGGAACCTACGAGCAGTACTTC.

The genes are TRBV19 and TRBJ2-7; 9 nucleotides align to TRBD2. Germline values: CDR1 LNHDA, CDR2 SQIVND (reference sequence). The CDR3 consists of 17 residues. V gave up 5 bases and J gave up 2 bases; unmatched junction bases: 13. Written as DNA, the CDR3 is TGTGCCAGTAGTCTTCGCCAGTATAGCGGGAGCGCCTACGAGCAGTACTTC. This codes for CASSLRQYSGSAYEQYF.

The rearrangement joins TRBV2 to TRBJ1-1; D possibly corresponds to TRBD1 (6 bases). Germline-derived CDR1 and CDR2 are SNHLY and FYNNEI. The CDR3 sequence is 14 residues long. Deletions cut 7 bases from V and 0 bases from J, with 12 bases between. This CDR3 reads CASTLQGLNTEAFF. The CDR3 bases are TGTGCCAGCACCTTACAGGGCTTGAACACTGAAGCTTTCTTT. The complete variable domain, with remaining parts taken from reference TRBV2 and TRBJ1-1, reads EPEVTQTPSHQVTQMGQEVILRCVPISNHLYFYWYRQILGQKVEFLVSFYNNEISEKSEIFDDQFSVERPDGSNFTLKIRSTKLEDSAMYFCASTLQGLNTEAFFGQGTRLTVV.

The chain links TRBV4-3 to TRBJ2-1; 8 bases line up with TRBD2. The CDR3 runs 15 residues. The V gene end was trimmed by 1 base and the J gene end by 3 bases; junction bases not matched to a gene: 2. In germline, CDR1 is LGHNA, CDR2 YSLEER. CDR3: CASSQVAGGYNEQFF. Written as DNA, the CDR3 is TGCGCCAGCAGCCAAGTGGCGGGGGGCTACAATGAGCAGTTCTTC.

V and J are TRBV11-2 and TRBJ2-5; D call uncertain. CDR3 length: 14 residues. Trimming removed 5 bases at V and 5 bases at J, with 15 bases between. The germline V gene encodes CDR1 SGHAT and CDR2 FQNNGV. The CDR3 protein is CASSPTTPPETQYF. In DNA, the CDR3 is TGTGCCAGCAGCCCCACTACACCTCCCGAGACCCAGTACTTC.

The J gene is TRBJ2-3, the V gene TRBV19; TRBD1 matches at 7 bases. The germline V gene encodes CDR1 LNHDA and CDR2 SQIVND (reference sequence). The CDR3 is made up of 13 amino acids. V trimming: 4 bases; J trimming: 5 bases; junction bases outside the gene matches: 3. The CDR3: CASSTPGGDTQYF. The CDR3 coding sequence is TGTGCCAGTAGTACCCCAGGGGGAGATACGCAGTATTTT.

The chain couples TRBV4-3 to TRBJ2-1; possible D gene TRBD1, 6 bases. The germline gives CDR1 LGHNA, CDR2 YSLEER. Trimming pared 4 bases from V and 0 bases from J, leaving 16 bases between. There are 17 residues in the CDR3. CDR3 nucleotides: TGCGCCAGCAGCCCAGGCTTGGGGGCGAGCTCCTACAATGAGCAGTTCTTC. Translated: CASSPGLGASSYNEQFF.

This clone appeared a single time. The chain is built from TRBV5-1 and TRBJ2-5; D not resolved. V lost 0 bases and J 5 bases, leaving 11 bases between the germline ends. The CDR3 is 14 amino acids. The germline V gene has CDR1 SGHRS and CDR2 YFSETQ. In nucleotides, the CDR3 is TGCGCCAGCAGCTTGGCCCTCGCCAGGGAGACCCAGTACTTC. Amino acid sequence: CASSLALARETQYF.

The chain employs TRBV11-2 and TRBJ2-3; the match to TRBD2 covers 9 bases. The CDR3 spans 15 residues. The V and J ends lost 6 bases and 7 bases, in that order; junction bases with no gene match: 11. Germline CDR1 and CDR2: SGHAT and FQNNGV. The CDR3 protein is CASREISGRGNTQYF. As DNA, the CDR3 is TGTGCCAGCAGGGAGATTAGCGGGAGAGGGAATACGCAGTATTTT.

The chain combines TRBV5-4 with TRBJ2-7, with 8 bases fitting TRBD1. Germline CDR1 SGHNT, CDR2 YYREEE (reference sequence). The V gene end was trimmed by 3 bases and the J gene end by 11 bases; junction bases not matched to a gene: 13. The CDR3 consists of 14 residues. CDR3 nucleotides: TGTGCCAGCAGCTATACCCGGGACAGGCAGAGGGAGTACTTC. This translates into CASSYTRDRQREYF.

The CDR3 spells CASSLESGGARQFF. The DNA for the CDR3 is TGCGCCAGCAGCTTGGAAAGCGGGGGGGCAAGGCAGTTCTTC. This chain links TRBV5-1 with TRBJ2-1; 10 nucleotides agree with TRBD2. J gave up 12 bases and V 0 bases, and 6 bases lay outside the gene matches. Germline V gene sequence: CDR1 SGHRS, CDR2 YFSETQ. The CDR3 is 14 amino acids.

This chain joins TRBV6-1 and TRBJ1-1; D perhaps matches TRBD1 (5 bases). This CDR3 spans 14 amino acids. In germline, CDR1 is MNHNS, CDR2 SASEGT. Between the trimmed V and J ends, which lost 7 bases and 4 bases, there was a span of 16 bases. Here the CDR3 DNA reads TGTGCCAGCATTGTCAGGGAGGCTGGCACTGAAGCTTTCTTT. This gives the protein CASIVREAGTEAFF.

V is TRBV5-4 and J is TRBJ1-1; D perhaps matches TRBD1 (6 bases). Deletions cut 4 bases from V and 10 bases from J, with 23 bases between. From germline, CDR1 is SGHNT and CDR2 YYREEE (reference sequence). CDR3 size: 15 residues. CDR3 protein: CASSPKGRGTKGAFF. The DNA for the CDR3 is TGTGCCAGCAGCCCGAAGGGCAGGGGTACGAAGGGAGCTTTCTTT.

The CDR3 DNA follows: TGCGCCAGCAGCTTTCTAGGCACCTCCTACGAGCAGTACTTC. Its protein is CASSFLGTSYEQYF. V is TRBV5-1 and J is TRBJ2-7, with D unresolved. Trimming cost V 2 bases and J 0 bases, with 9 bases left between them. Per the germline V gene, CDR1 is SGHRS and CDR2 is YFSETQ. The CDR3 is 14 residues long.

V and J are TRBV6-5 and TRBJ1-5; D unresolved. The germline V and J ends were trimmed by 1 base and 4 bases, with 5 bases remaining between them. Germline-derived CDR1 and CDR2 are MNHEY and SVGAGI. This CDR3 comprises 13 residues. CDR3 in amino acids: CASSYYRNQPQHF. CDR3 DNA sequence: TGTGCCAGCAGTTACTACAGAAATCAGCCCCAGCATTTT.

V and J are TRBV5-1 and TRBJ2-3, with D possibly matching TRBD1 (5 bases). There are 17 residues in the CDR3. The germline V gene encodes CDR1 SGHRS and CDR2 YFSETQ. V shed 1 base and J shed 1 base, with 16 bases lying between them. The DNA for the CDR3 is TGCGCCAGCAGCTTGATGGCCAGACAGTCGGGCACAGATACGCAGTATTTT. This encodes CASSLMARQSGTDTQYF. The whole variable domain, remainder taken from reference TRBV5-1 and TRBJ2-3, is KAGVTQTPRYLIKTRGQQVTLSCSPISGHRSVSWYQQTPGQGLQFLFEYFSETQRNKGNFPGRFSGRQFSNSRSEMNVSTLELGDSALYLCASSLMARQSGTDTQYFGPGTRLTVL.

The chain is built from TRBV5-5 and TRBJ1-1; D perhaps matches TRBD1 (6 bases). V lost 4 bases to trimming and J lost 11 bases, with 12 bases between them. Per germline, CDR1 SGHKS and CDR2 YYEKEE (reference sequence). This CDR3 is 11 amino acids long. The CDR3 reads CASSRDRKAFF. CDR3 DNA sequence: TGTGCCAGCAGCCGCGACAGGAAGGCTTTCTTT.

This chain connects TRBV6-6 to TRBJ1-1; D is undetermined. The germline gives CDR1 MNHNY, CDR2 SVGAGI (reference sequence). V lost 8 bases and J lost 5, with 15 bases in between. The CDR3 is 13 amino acids. CDR3 coding DNA: TGTGCCAGCGGCTTAAACTCCGGGACTGAAGCTTTCTTT. This gives the protein CASGLNSGTEAFF.